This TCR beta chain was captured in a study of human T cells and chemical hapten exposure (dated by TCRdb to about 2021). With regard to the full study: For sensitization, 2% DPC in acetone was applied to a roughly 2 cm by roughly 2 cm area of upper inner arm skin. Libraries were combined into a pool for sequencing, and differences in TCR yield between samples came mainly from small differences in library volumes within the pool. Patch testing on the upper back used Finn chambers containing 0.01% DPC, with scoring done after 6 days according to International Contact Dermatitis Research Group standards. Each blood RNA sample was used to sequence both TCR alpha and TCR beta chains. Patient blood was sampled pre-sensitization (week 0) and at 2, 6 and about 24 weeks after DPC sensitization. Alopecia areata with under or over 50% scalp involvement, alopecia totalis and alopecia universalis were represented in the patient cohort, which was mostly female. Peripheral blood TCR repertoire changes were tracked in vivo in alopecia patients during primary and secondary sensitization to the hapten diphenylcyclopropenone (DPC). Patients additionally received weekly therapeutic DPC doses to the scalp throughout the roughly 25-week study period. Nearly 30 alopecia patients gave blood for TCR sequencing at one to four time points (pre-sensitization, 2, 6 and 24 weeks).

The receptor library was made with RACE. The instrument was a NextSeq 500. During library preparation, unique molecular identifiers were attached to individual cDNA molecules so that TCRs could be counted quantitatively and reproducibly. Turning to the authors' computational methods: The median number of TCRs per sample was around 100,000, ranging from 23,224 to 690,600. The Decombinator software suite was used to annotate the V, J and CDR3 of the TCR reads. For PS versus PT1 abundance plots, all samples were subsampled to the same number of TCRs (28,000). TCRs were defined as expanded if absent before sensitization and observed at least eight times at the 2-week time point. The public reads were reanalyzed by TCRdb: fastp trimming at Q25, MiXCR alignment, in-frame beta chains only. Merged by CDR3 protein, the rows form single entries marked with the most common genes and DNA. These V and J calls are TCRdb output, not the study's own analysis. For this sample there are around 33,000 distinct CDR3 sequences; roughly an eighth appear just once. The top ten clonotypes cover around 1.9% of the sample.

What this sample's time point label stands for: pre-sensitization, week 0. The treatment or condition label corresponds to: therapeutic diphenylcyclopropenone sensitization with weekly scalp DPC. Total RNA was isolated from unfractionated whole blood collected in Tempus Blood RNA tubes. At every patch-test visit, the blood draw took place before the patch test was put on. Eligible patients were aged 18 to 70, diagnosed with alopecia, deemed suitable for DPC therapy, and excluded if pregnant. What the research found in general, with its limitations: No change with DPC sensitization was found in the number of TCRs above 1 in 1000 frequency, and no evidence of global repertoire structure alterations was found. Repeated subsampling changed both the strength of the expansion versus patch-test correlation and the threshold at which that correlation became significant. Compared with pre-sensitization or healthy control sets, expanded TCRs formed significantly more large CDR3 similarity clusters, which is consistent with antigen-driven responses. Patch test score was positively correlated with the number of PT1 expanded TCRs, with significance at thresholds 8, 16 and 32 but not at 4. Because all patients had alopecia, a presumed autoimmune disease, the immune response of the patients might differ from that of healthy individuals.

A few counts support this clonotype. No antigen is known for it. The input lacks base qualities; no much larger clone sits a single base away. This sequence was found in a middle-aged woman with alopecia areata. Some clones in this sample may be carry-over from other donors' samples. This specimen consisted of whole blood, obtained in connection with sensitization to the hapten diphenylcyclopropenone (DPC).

The CDR3 region has the sequence CASSSGGGKAFF. The bases are TGTGCCAGCAGCTCCGGGGGGGGAAAAGCTTTCTTT. The chain couples TRBV9 to TRBJ1-1; the D gene is perhaps TRBD1, from 5 matching bases. Looking up the germline V gene yields CDR1 SGDLS and CDR2 YYNGEE. The CDR3 starts with the cysteine, ends with the phenylalanine, and has 12 residues. The retained sequence is limited to the CDR3, 36 bases, with the frame set at the first base. V drops 4 bases and J drops 9 bases, leaving 13 bases in between.